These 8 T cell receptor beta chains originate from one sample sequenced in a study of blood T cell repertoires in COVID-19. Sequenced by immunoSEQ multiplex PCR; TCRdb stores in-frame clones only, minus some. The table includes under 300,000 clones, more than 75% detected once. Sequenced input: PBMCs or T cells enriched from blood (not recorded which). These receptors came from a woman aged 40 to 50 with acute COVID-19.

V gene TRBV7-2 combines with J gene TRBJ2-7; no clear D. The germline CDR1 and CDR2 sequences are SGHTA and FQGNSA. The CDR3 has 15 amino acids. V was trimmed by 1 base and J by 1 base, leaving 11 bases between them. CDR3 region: CASSLVPDPSYEQYF. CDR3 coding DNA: TGTGCCAGCAGCTTAGTTCCAGATCCTTCCTACGAGCAGTACTTC.

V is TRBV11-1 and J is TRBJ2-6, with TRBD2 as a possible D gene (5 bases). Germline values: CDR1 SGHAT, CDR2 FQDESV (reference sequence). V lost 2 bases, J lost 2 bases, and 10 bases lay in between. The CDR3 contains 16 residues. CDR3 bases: TGTGCCAGCAGCTTAAGAAGGGAGCCTGGGGCCAACGTCCTGACTTTC. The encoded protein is CASSLRREPGANVLTF.

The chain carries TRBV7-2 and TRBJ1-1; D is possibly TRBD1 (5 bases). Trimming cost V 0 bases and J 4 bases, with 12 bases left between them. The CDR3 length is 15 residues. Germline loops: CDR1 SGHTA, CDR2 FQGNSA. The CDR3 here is CASSLAGGAGTEAFF. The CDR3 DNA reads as TGTGCCAGCAGCTTAGCGGGGGGAGCGGGCACTGAAGCTTTCTTT.

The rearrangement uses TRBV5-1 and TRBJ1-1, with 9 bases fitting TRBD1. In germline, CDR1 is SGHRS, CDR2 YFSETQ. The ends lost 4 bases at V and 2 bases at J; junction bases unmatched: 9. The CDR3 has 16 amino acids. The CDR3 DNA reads TGCGCCAGCAGCCCGGACAGGGGTGGGTTAAACACTGAAGCTTTCTTT. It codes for CASSPDRGGLNTEAFF.

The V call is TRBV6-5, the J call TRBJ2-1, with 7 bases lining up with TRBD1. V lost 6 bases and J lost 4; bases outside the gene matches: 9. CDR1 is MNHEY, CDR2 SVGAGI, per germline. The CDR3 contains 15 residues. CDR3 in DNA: TGTGCCAGCAGCAGACCGGGACAGCTTTACAATGAGCAGTTCTTC. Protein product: CASSRPGQLYNEQFF.

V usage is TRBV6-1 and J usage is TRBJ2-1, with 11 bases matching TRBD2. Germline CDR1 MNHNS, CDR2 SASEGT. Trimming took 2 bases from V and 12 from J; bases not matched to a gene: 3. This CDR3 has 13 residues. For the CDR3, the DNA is TGTGCCAGCAGTGAAAGGCTAGCGGGGGGGCAGTTCTTC. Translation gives CASSERLAGGQFF.

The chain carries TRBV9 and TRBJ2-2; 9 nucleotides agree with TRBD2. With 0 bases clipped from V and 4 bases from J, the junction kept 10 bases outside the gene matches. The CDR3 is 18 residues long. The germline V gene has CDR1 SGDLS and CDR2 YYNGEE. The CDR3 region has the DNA TGTGCCAGCAGCGTAGTTGGCGGGGGGGCCAGGAGCACCGGGGAGCTGTTTTTT. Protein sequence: CASSVVGGGARSTGELFF.

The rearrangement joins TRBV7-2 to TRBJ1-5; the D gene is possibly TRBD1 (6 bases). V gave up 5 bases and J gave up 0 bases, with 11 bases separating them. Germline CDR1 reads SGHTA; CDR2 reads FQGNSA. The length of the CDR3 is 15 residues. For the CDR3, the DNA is TGTGCCAGCAGCCGCACAGGGCTTAGCAATCAGCCCCAGCATTTT. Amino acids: CASSRTGLSNQPQHF. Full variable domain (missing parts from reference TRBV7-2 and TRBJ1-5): GAGVSQSPSNKVTEKGKDVELRCDPISGHTALYWYRQSLGQGLEFLIYFQGNSAPDKSGLPSDRFSAERTGGSVSTLTIQRTQQEDSAVYLCASSRTGLSNQPQHFGDGTRLSIL.